Listed here is a single T cell receptor (beta chain). Its antigen is currently unknown. An end of the junction does not agree with germline; a read error may underlie this. The library came from three nested PCR rounds adapted from ARM-PCR protocols. A single record per CDR3 protein comes from TCRdb applying MiXCR to the multiplex PCR reads. This table has about 75,000 distinct CDR3 sequences, roughly 80% appearing once. The germline V gene encodes CDR1 SQVTM and CDR2 ANQGSEA. There are 12 residues in the CDR3. The template was RNA from unsorted bulk tissue. This record belongs to a study of tumor and adjacent non-tumor tissue in lung cancer. Study as a whole: The cohort had 12 adenocarcinoma, a couple of squamous cell and 1 small cell patients. Study results and limitations: Normal lung showed higher cumulative top 100 clone frequency than tumor. Shorter survival was associated with higher TCR diversity in tumors.

The V gene is TRBV29-1, the J gene TRBJ2-2; D gene ambiguous. Sequenced: lung tumor tissue. The receptor was derived from a woman in her forties or fifties with non-small cell lung cancer. In nucleotides, the CDR3 is TGCCGCGTTTGGCGGAATACCGGGGAGCTGTTTTTT. Its protein product is CRVWRNTGELFF.